The T cell receptor (beta chain) under discussion was sequenced for a study of CD8 T cells in Susac syndrome. A quantity of roughly 0.5 to 1 ug RNA underwent reverse transcription using random hexamers. Using its own MiXCR run on the immunoSEQ multiplex PCR reads, TCRdb lists one record per CDR3 protein. Of some 150,000 distinct CDR3 sequences listed, 94% are singletons. This CDR3 contains 19 residues. The J segment lost 1 base and the V segment lost 3 bases, leaving 13 bases of the junction unmatched. V is TRBV12-3 or TRBV12-4 and J is TRBJ2-3, with 10 bases fitting TRBD2. The origin of this receptor is a human donor in good health. Material: CD4+ T cells from PBMCs. The DNA of the CDR3 is TGTGCCAGCAGTTTTGGTGTGCTAGCGGGAGTGTCTGGCACAGATACGCAGTATTTT. Protein product: CASSFGVLAGVSGTDTQYF.